The 20 T cell receptor beta chains listed next were all sequenced from one sample in a study of long-term antiretroviral therapy in people with HIV. Researchers ran immunoSEQ v3.0 at survey level. TCRdb's table, derived via immunoSEQ multiplex PCR, lists solely in-frame clones and lacks some. The sample consists of some 27,000 clones, over 90% of them appearing once. Sequenced here: unsorted PBMCs, sampled about 6.5 years after starting antiretroviral therapy. Source of these receptors: a woman aged 40 to 50 with HIV.

V is TRBV15 and J is TRBJ1-2; D ambiguous. The CDR3 sequence is 14 residues long. With 0 bases removed from V and 2 bases from J, the gap between germline ends came to 7 bases. Germline CDR1 reads LNHNV; CDR2 reads YYDKDF (reference sequence). In DNA, the CDR3 is TGTGCCACCAGCAGAGATACCGGGAACTATGGCTACACCTTC. It is translated as CATSRDTGNYGYTF.

This clone was counted a single time. The gene calls are TRBV4-1 and TRBJ2-1; weak D call: TRBD2 (6 bases). This CDR3 region has 15 residues. CDR1 is MGHRA, CDR2 YSYEKL, per germline. Between the trimmed V and J ends, which lost 0 bases and 5 bases, there was a span of 11 bases. CDR3 region: CASSQDWGLNNEQFF. CDR3 nucleotides: TGCGCCAGCAGCCAAGATTGGGGACTCAACAATGAGCAGTTCTTC.

This clone has just one count. The gene calls are TRBV7-8 and TRBJ1-5; unclear D gene. The V and J ends lost 7 bases and 0 bases respectively, with 13 bases between them. The CDR3 runs to 15 residues. Germline values: CDR1 SGHVS, CDR2 FQNEAQ. The CDR3 loop reads CASTPRTVSNQPQHF. CDR3 nucleotides: TGTGCCAGCACCCCGCGGACGGTTAGCAATCAGCCCCAGCATTTT.

This sequence joins TRBV29-1 and TRBJ1-1; D uncertain. Germline V CDR1 and CDR2: SQVTM, ANQGSEA. Trimming took off 2 bases at V and 4 bases at J, with 14 bases between the two ends. The CDR3 is made up of 14 amino acids. In DNA, the CDR3 is TGCAGCGTTGAAACCGGGTACCGGGGCACTGAAGCTTTCTTT. It specifies CSVETGYRGTEAFF. Full variable domain (missing parts from reference TRBV29-1 and TRBJ1-1): SAVISQKPSRDICQRGTSLTIQCQVDSQVTMMFWYRQQPGQSLTLIATANQGSEATYESGFVIDKFPISRPNLTFSTLTVSNMSPEDSSIYLCSVETGYRGTEAFFGQGTRLTVV.

This chain links TRBV5-1 with TRBJ1-1, with a weak D call TRBD1 (5 bases). V lost 0 bases, J lost 2 bases, and 11 bases lay in between. Per germline, CDR1 SGHRS and CDR2 YFSETQ. There are 15 residues in the CDR3. The DNA of the CDR3 is TGCGCCAGCAGCTTGGGAGCGGGGGGAAACACTGAAGCTTTCTTT. Translation: CASSLGAGGNTEAFF.

The V and J genes are TRBV7-6 and TRBJ1-5, with 7 bases fitting TRBD1. Germline CDR1 and CDR2: SGHVS and FNYEAQ. With 4 bases clipped from V and 2 bases from J, the junction kept 2 bases outside the gene matches. This CDR3 has 14 residues. CDR3 sequence (DNA): TGTGCCAGCAGCTCAACAGGGGGCAATCAGCCCCAGCATTTT. Its protein is CASSSTGGNQPQHF.

This clone was counted once. The chain joins TRBV10-3 to TRBJ1-3; no clear D gene. This CDR3 spans 16 amino acids. V lost 2 bases and J 1 base, leaving 12 bases between the germline ends. CDR1 is ENHRY, CDR2 SYGVKD, per germline. DNA of the CDR3: TGTGCCATCAGTGAGGTCTCTGGCGGATCTGGAAACACCATATATTTT. It encodes CAISEVSGGSGNTIYF.

The chain combines TRBV7-2 with TRBJ2-1; a possible D gene is TRBD1 (6 bases). The CDR3 loop spans 15 amino acids. V was clipped by 1 base and J by 2 bases, with 9 bases between them. The germline gives CDR1 SGHTA, CDR2 FQGNSA. For the CDR3, the DNA is TGTGCCAGCAGCTTAGATCAGGGGACCTACAATGAGCAGTTCTTC. It codes for CASSLDQGTYNEQFF.

This rearrangement joins TRBV10-1 to TRBJ2-7, with TRBD1 matching 7 bases. Looked up from germline, CDR1 is WNHNN and CDR2 is SYGVQD (reference sequence). This CDR3 is built from 15 residues. V dropped 3 bases and J dropped 5; count of bases not matched to a gene: 10. The CDR3 sequence: CASSDSTGVPHEQYF. CDR3 nucleotides: TGCGCCAGCAGTGATTCTACAGGGGTCCCCCACGAGCAGTACTTC.

V is TRBV30 and J is TRBJ1-3, with a tentative D call TRBD1 (6 bases). The CDR3 covers 15 residues. V was clipped by 4 bases and J by 1 base, with 14 bases between them. Germline V gives CDR1 GTSNPN, CDR2 SVGIG (reference sequence). CDR3 in amino acids: CAWTRTGFSGNTIYF. As DNA, the CDR3 is TGTGCCTGGACTCGAACAGGGTTTTCTGGAAACACCATATATTTT.

The chain employs TRBV27 and TRBJ1-2, with 8 positions matching TRBD1. The length of the CDR3 is 15 residues. Germline V gives CDR1 MNHEY, CDR2 SMNVEV (reference sequence). The J segment lost 5 bases and the V segment lost 3 bases, leaving 8 bases of the junction unmatched. For the CDR3, the DNA is TGTGCCAGCAGTTTGTCAGGGGGCGCAAGGTATGGCTACACCTTC. Protein: CASSLSGGARYGYTF.

The V call is TRBV9, the J call TRBJ2-1; possible D gene TRBD2, 5 bases. With 0 bases removed from V and 1 base from J, the gap between germline ends came to 11 bases. CDR1 is SGDLS and CDR2 is YYNGEE in the germline V gene. The CDR3 contains 16 residues. CDR3 sequence: CASSVGGWGSYNEQFF. In nucleotides, the CDR3 is TGTGCCAGCAGCGTAGGCGGGTGGGGATCCTACAATGAGCAGTTCTTC.

V is TRBV6-6 and J is TRBJ2-7, with 8 bases that match TRBD1. The CDR3 extends over 14 amino acids. Losses at the gene ends were 2 bases for V and 3 bases for J; bases not matched to a gene: 3. Germline V gene lookup returns CDR1 MNHNY and CDR2 SVGAGI (reference sequence). The CDR3 bases are TGTGCCAGCAGTTACGGGGACAGGAGCTACGAGCAGTACTTC. As protein: CASSYGDRSYEQYF.

Only one count was recorded for this clone. The V and J genes are TRBV4-1 and TRBJ1-1; no definite D call. This CDR3 has 14 amino acids. Germline V gene sequence: CDR1 MGHRA, CDR2 YSYEKL. The V gene lost 0 bases and the J gene lost 8 bases, with 13 bases spanning the gap. The CDR3 DNA reads as TGCGCCAGCAGCCAAGATCGTGCCAAATCAGAAGCTTTCTTT. Translating it yields CASSQDRAKSEAFF.

This clone appeared a few times. The chain employs TRBV6-1 and TRBJ2-1, with 9 nucleotides matching TRBD1. Germline assignment: CDR1 MNHNS and CDR2 SASEGT. This CDR3 has 15 residues. Trimming took 8 bases from V and 4 from J; bases not matched to a gene: 9. The CDR3 region is CASHSGTGSYNEQFF. As DNA, the CDR3 is TGTGCCAGCCACTCCGGGACAGGGTCTTACAATGAGCAGTTCTTC.

The CDR3 DNA sequence: TGCAGCGTGGGGTTAAATGGGTTTTTGGACACTGAAGCTTTCTTT. The encoded protein is CSVGLNGFLDTEAFF. The V and J genes are TRBV29-1 and TRBJ1-1, with D hard to call. CDR1 is SQVTM, CDR2 ANQGSEA, per germline. Trimming took 6 bases from V and 3 from J, leaving 20 bases between them. This CDR3 comprises 15 residues. Drawing the rest from reference TRBV29-1 and TRBJ1-1, the complete variable domain is SAVISQKPSRDICQRGTSLTIQCQVDSQVTMMFWYRQQPGQSLTLIATANQGSEATYESGFVIDKFPISRPNLTFSTLTVSNMSPEDSSIYLCSVGLNGFLDTEAFFGQGTRLTVV.

This sequence joins TRBV30 and TRBJ1-4; TRBD1 is a possible D gene (5 bases). The CDR3 has 15 residues. The V gene lost 2 bases and the J gene lost 5 bases, with 15 bases spanning the gap. Germline V lookup: CDR1 GTSNPN, CDR2 SVGIG (reference sequence). DNA of the CDR3: TGTGCCTGGAGTCGAAAGGACGGACACAATGAAAAACTGTTTTTT. Protein product: CAWSRKDGHNEKLFF.

The chain uses TRBV6-1 and TRBJ1-1; 11 bases match TRBD1. The trim removed 1 base at V and 9 bases at J, leaving 7 bases unmatched. Per germline, CDR1 MNHNS and CDR2 SASEGT. The CDR3 spans 15 residues. The CDR3 DNA sequence: TGTGCCAGCAGTGAAGATTATTGGACAGGGGGCAAAGCTTTCTTT. It is translated as CASSEDYWTGGKAFF.

This rearrangement joins TRBV7-2 to TRBJ1-1; D might be TRBD1 (5 bases). V shed 1 base and J shed 11 bases, with 17 bases lying between them. Germline loops: CDR1 SGHTA, CDR2 FQGNSA. This CDR3 region has 14 residues. The CDR3 here is CASSLGGMVGVAFF. CDR3 coding DNA: TGTGCCAGCAGCTTAGGGGGGATGGTGGGAGTGGCTTTCTTT. Full variable domain (remainder filled in from reference TRBV7-2 and TRBJ1-1): GAGVSQSPSNKVTEKGKDVELRCDPISGHTALYWYRQSLGQGLEFLIYFQGNSAPDKSGLPSDRFSAERTGGSVSTLTIQRTQQEDSAVYLCASSLGGMVGVAFFGQGTRLTVV.

The rearrangement joins TRBV6-5 to TRBJ1-5, with D possibly matching TRBD1 (5 bases). Germline CDR1 MNHEY, CDR2 SVGAGI. The CDR3 loop spans 14 amino acids. The V and J ends lost 5 bases and 4 bases respectively, with 12 bases between them. DNA for the CDR3: TGTGCCAGCAGTCGACGGGGGTGGAATCAGCCCCAGCATTTT. Protein: CASSRRGWNQPQHF.